These T cell receptor beta chains were read from a single sample in a study of T cells in Graves' hyperthyroidism and ophthalmopathy. TCRdb re-derived calls from the multiplex PCR reads in MiXCR, one entry per CDR3 protein. The sample lists roughly 550,000 distinct CDR3 sequences, about 16% occurring once. Material for sequencing was blood. These receptors all come from a woman aged 25 to 39 with Graves' ophthalmopathy. Both conserved end residues are trimmed from each CDR3.

V gene	CDR3 protein
TRBV28	ASRTGSSYEQY
TRBV18	ASSPEGLTGELF
TRBV9	ASSVDGYGYT
TRBV4-2	ASSQDRTNEKLF
TRBV30	AWSGTSGFYEQY
TRBV7-9	ASSPGGGGRASYEQY
TRBV7-8	ASSSRQGRANYGYT
TRBV4-3	ASSLNSLAAINEQF
TRBV7-3	ASSLTKVHEQY
TRBV28	ASSFYRGYGYT
TRBV28	ASSSTIAKNIQY